The TCR beta chain under discussion was sequenced for a study of blood T cell repertoires in COVID-19. About the research overall: Nucleic acid was either cDNA or gDNA, and it came from T cells, B-cell-depleted T cells, or PBMCs.

The CDR3 consists of 15 residues. Germline CDR1 is ENHRY and CDR2 is SYGVKD. The V segment lost 5 bases and the J segment 2 bases; nucleotides outside the gene matches: 7. As originally analysed: Reference gene primer amplification yielded estimated nucleated cell counts. Some clones are missing from TCRdb's copy, which holds only in-frame ones; the method was immunoSEQ multiplex PCR. From that table come the V and J calls and clone size; the DNA was used to work out D and trimming. This sample carries a few hundred thousand clones, under 90% of them seen once, and the ten largest clones take roughly 3.1%.

V is TRBV10-3 and J is TRBJ1-2; 8 nucleotides line up with TRBD1. This clonotype originated in a woman aged 18-30 years with acute or convalescent COVID-19. The sample was peripheral blood. DNA of the CDR3: TGTGCCATCAGTTCCGCAGGGGGCAGAAACTATGGCTACACCTTC. This gives the protein CAISSAGGRNYGYTF.